This TCR beta chain was documented in a study of T cells expressing NK-cell markers. Study-wide background: The eight sequenced donors comprised seven who were HCMV-seropositive and one who was seronegative.

TCRdb reprocessed the 5' RACE reads and stores each CDR3 protein as one record, lacking DNA. This repertoire comprises 550,000 to 600,000 distinct CDR3 sequences; its ten largest clones make up 3.5% to 4.5%. General observations from the study: The contribution of dominant NKG2C+ clonotypes to CD8+ T cells in more than five donors was roughly 1.0-7.5%. It remained uncertain whether the expanded NKG2C+ T cell clones were specific for HCMV antigens.

This CDR3 has 16 residues. The V gene's germline CDR1 is MNHEY and CDR2 SMNVEV (reference sequence). About this clonotype: The antigen remains unidentified.

This chain connects TRBV27 to TRBJ2-1; TCRdb gives TRBD1 as the D gene, but with no DNA this cannot be confirmed. This sequence originates from a man aged 18 to 30 in good health. Sequenced: blood T cells: a sorted CD56 or NKG2C T cell subset, CD4+ or CD8+ T cells, or bulk PBMC T cells (not recorded which). Here the CDR3 reads CASSFSATGKSDEQFF.